Shown below are 31 T cell receptor beta chains from a single sample sequenced in a study of blood T cell repertoires in COVID-19 (dated by TCRdb to the early 2020s). Receptor libraries were prepared by the immunoSEQ multiplex PCR assay. Imported from immuneACCESS, the table was reduced by TCRdb to in-frame sequences with V and J called. These copies leave out some clones; in studies compared against another copy, an unresolved V gene accounts for under half, and the cause of the remainder is not known. This sample lists some 250,000 clones; around 83% were detected once. The leading ten clones occupy more than 8% of the sample. The sample comprised peripheral blood. Receptor source: a woman of 80 years or more with acute or convalescent COVID-19.

This clone appeared once. The rearrangement uses TRBV19 and TRBJ1-6; 12 bases align to TRBD1. This CDR3 contains 14 residues. Germline V gene sequence: CDR1 LNHDA, CDR2 SQIVND (reference sequence). V lost 7 bases to trimming and J lost 9 bases; unmatched junction nucleotides: 4. The CDR3 nucleotides are TGTGCCAGTAAGGGGGACAGGGGGCCTTCACCCCTCCACTTT. Encoded protein: CASKGDRGPSPLHF.

The V call is TRBV19, the J call TRBJ1-3, with D unclear. CDR1 is LNHDA and CDR2 is SQIVND in the germline V gene (reference sequence). The CDR3 is made up of 14 amino acids. V lost 10 bases, J lost 0 bases, and 13 bases lay in between. Here the CDR3 DNA reads TGTGCCACCCGGCCGGGAAACTCTGGAAACACCATATATTTT. Protein product: CATRPGNSGNTIYF. Together with reference TRBV19 and TRBJ1-3, the CDR3 gives the full variable domain: DGGITQSPKYLFRKEGQNVTLSCEQNLNHDAMYWYRQDPGQGLRLIYYSQIVNDFQKGDIAEGYSVSREKKESFPLTVTSAQKNPTAFYLCATRPGNSGNTIYFGEGSWLTVV.

The chain employs TRBV3-1 (or the pseudogene TRBV3-2) and TRBJ2-7; D is possibly TRBD2 (5 bases). V was shortened by 3 bases and J by 5 bases, with 14 bases between the two germline ends. CDR3 length equals 14 residues. Germline CDR1 and CDR2: LGHDT and YNNKEL (reference sequence). DNA of the CDR3: TGTGCCAGCAGCCAGGCTCGGGGTATACACGAGCAGTACTTC. The encoded protein is CASSQARGIHEQYF.

The chain joins TRBV5-4 to TRBJ2-7; TRBD1 matches at 9 bases. CDR3 length: 15 amino acids. The germline V gene has CDR1 SGHNT and CDR2 YYREEE (reference sequence). The trim removed 5 bases at V and 1 base at J, leaving 7 bases unmatched. This CDR3 reads CASRFAGQGSYEQYF. CDR3 DNA: TGTGCCAGCAGATTTGCGGGACAGGGTTCCTACGAGCAGTACTTC. Full variable domain (rest looked up from reference TRBV5-4 and TRBJ2-7): ETGVTQSPTHLIKTRGQQVTLRCSSQSGHNTVSWYQQALGQGPQFIFQYYREEENGRGNFPPRFSGLQFPNYSSELNVNALELDDSALYLCASRFAGQGSYEQYFGPGTRLTVT.

This clone was counted a single time. The chain joins TRBV7-2 to TRBJ2-5; D might be TRBD2 (7 bases). V lost 5 bases and J lost 5, with 18 bases in between. The CDR3 runs 15 residues. Germline V lookup: CDR1 SGHTA, CDR2 FQGNSA. The CDR3 coding sequence is TGTGCCAGCAGCACCCACTCGGGGGGCCTGGAGACCCAGTACTTC. Translating gives CASSTHSGGLETQYF. Full variable domain (outside the CDR3, taken from reference TRBV7-2 and TRBJ2-5): GAGVSQSPSNKVTEKGKDVELRCDPISGHTALYWYRQSLGQGLEFLIYFQGNSAPDKSGLPSDRFSAERTGGSVSTLTIQRTQQEDSAVYLCASSTHSGGLETQYFGPGTRLLVL.

The count of this clone is one. The V call is TRBV11-2, the J call TRBJ2-1; 14 bases map to TRBD2. The trim removed 5 bases at V and 9 bases at J, leaving 9 bases unmatched. The germline V gene encodes CDR1 SGHAT and CDR2 FQNNGV. The CDR3 sequence is 16 residues long. The CDR3 spells CASSPTSGGGRGEQFF. CDR3 DNA sequence: TGTGCCAGCAGCCCGACTAGCGGGGGGGGCCGGGGTGAGCAGTTCTTC.

The chain employs TRBV6-5 and TRBJ1-3, with a tentative D call TRBD1 (5 bases). Looked up from germline, CDR1 is MNHEY and CDR2 is SVGAGI. Trimming left V 8 bases short and J 4 bases short, with 18 bases between. The CDR3 totals 15 residues. CDR3 in amino acids: CASGAGWTSGNTIYF. DNA of the CDR3: TGTGCCAGCGGGGCAGGGTGGACAAGCGGAAACACCATATATTTT.

The CDR3 sequence: CASSRQGPPEAFF. Written as DNA, the CDR3 is TGTGCCAGCAGCCGACAGGGGCCCCCTGAAGCTTTCTTT. The chain employs TRBV28 and TRBJ1-1; 8 nucleotides agree with TRBD1. There are 13 residues in the CDR3. CDR1 is MDHEN and CDR2 is SYDVKM in the germline V gene. V lost 6 bases to trimming and J lost 6 bases; unmatched junction nucleotides: 6.

V is TRBV18 and J is TRBJ2-3; TRBD1 matches at 10 bases. The CDR3 extends over 19 amino acids. Trimming took 3 bases from V and 4 from J; bases not matched to a gene: 16. CDR1 is KGHSH and CDR2 is LQKENI in the germline V gene. In DNA form, the CDR3 reads TGTGCCAGCTCACCCCTAGTTCCGGGACAGGGGTCCGGAGCAGATACGCAGTATTTT. Translating it yields CASSPLVPGQGSGADTQYF.

This clone was seen only a few times. The chain employs TRBV19 and TRBJ1-1, with D tentatively TRBD1 (6 bases). Germline V gene data show CDR1 as LNHDA and CDR2 as SQIVND (reference sequence). V was cut by 3 bases and J by 4 bases, with 9 bases left in between. This CDR3 has 13 residues. The CDR3: CASSIVGGTEAFF. As DNA, the CDR3 is TGTGCCAGTAGTATCGTAGGGGGCACTGAAGCTTTCTTT.

The V call is TRBV6-5, the J call TRBJ1-6; possibly TRBD1 for D (5 bases). CDR1 and CDR2 from the germline V gene are MNHEY and SVGAGI. The CDR3 runs 14 residues. Trimming shortened V by 6 bases and J by 3 bases, and 9 bases separated the two germline ends. CDR3 region: CASRLDSYNSPLHF. CDR3 sequence (DNA): TGTGCCAGCAGACTCGACAGCTATAATTCACCCCTCCACTTT.

V usage is TRBV28 and J usage is TRBJ1-6; a possible D gene is TRBD1 (6 bases). V lost 5 bases to trimming and J lost 6 bases, with 11 bases between them. This CDR3 contains 14 residues. Germline V gene data show CDR1 as MDHEN and CDR2 as SYDVKM. CDR3 coding DNA: TGTGCCAGCAGTGAGGGACACGGTAATTCACCCCTCCACTTT. It translates to CASSEGHGNSPLHF. Variable domain in full (rest from reference TRBV28 and TRBJ1-6): DVKVTQSSRYLVKRTGEKVFLECVQDMDHENMFWYRQDPGLGLRLIYFSYDVKMKEKGDIPEGYSVSREKKERFSLILESASTNQTSMYLCASSEGHGNSPLHFGNGTRLTVT.

The J gene is TRBJ2-2, the V gene TRBV3-1 (or the pseudogene TRBV3-2), with a weak D call TRBD2 (5 bases). Germline assignment: CDR1 LGHDT and CDR2 YNNKEL (reference sequence). This CDR3 comprises 13 residues. Trimming cost V 11 bases and J 5 bases, with 15 bases left between them. The CDR3 spells CAASGRPTGELFF. The CDR3 nucleotides are TGTGCCGCCAGCGGCAGACCAACCGGGGAGCTGTTTTTT.

The rearrangement joins TRBV9 to TRBJ2-5; 9 bases fit TRBD2. Per germline, CDR1 SGDLS and CDR2 YYNGEE. CDR3 length equals 16 residues. With 0 bases clipped from V and 5 bases from J, the junction kept 8 bases outside the gene matches. CDR3 protein: CASSVAPAGGRETQYF. CDR3 nucleotides: TGTGCCAGCAGCGTAGCTCCCGCGGGGGGGCGGGAGACCCAGTACTTC. The full variable domain, in which reference TRBV9 and TRBJ2-5 provide the parts outside the CDR3, is DSGVTQTPKHLITATGQRVTLRCSPRSGDLSVYWYQQSLDQGLQFLIQYYNGEERAKGNILERFSAQQFPDLHSELNLSSLELGDSALYFCASSVAPAGGRETQYFGPGTRLLVL.

The rearrangement uses TRBV19 and TRBJ1-5; 8 bases align to TRBD1. In germline, CDR1 is LNHDA, CDR2 SQIVND (reference sequence). J lost 2 bases, V lost 6 bases, and 3 bases had no gene match. CDR3 length: 14 residues. CDR3 DNA sequence: TGTGCCAGTAGCCCACAGGGGGGCAATCAGCCCCAGCATTTT. As protein: CASSPQGGNQPQHF.

V and J are TRBV7-8 and TRBJ1-6; TRBD1 matches 7 bases. V shed 0 bases and J 7 bases; nucleotides not matched to a gene: 3. CDR1 is SGHVS, CDR2 FQNEAQ, per germline. The CDR3 has 15 amino acids. CDR3 coding DNA: TGTGCCAGCAGCTTAGCGGGACAGAGAAATTCACCCCTCCACTTT. This gives the protein CASSLAGQRNSPLHF.

This chain joins TRBV6-5 and TRBJ2-4, with a weak D call TRBD2 (6 bases). The CDR3 is 15 residues long. V was trimmed by 8 bases and J by 3 bases, leaving 17 bases between them. Germline V gene sequence: CDR1 MNHEY, CDR2 SVGAGI. The CDR3 sequence: CASGPPRGGKNIQYF. In nucleotides, the CDR3 is TGTGCCAGCGGACCCCCACGGGGAGGCAAAAACATTCAGTACTTC.

The chain recombines TRBV9 with TRBJ1-2, with no clear D. V dropped 4 bases and J dropped 0 bases, with 16 bases sitting between them. The CDR3 has 16 amino acids. The germline V gene encodes CDR1 SGDLS and CDR2 YYNGEE. This chain's CDR3 is CASSLGGERANYGYTF. CDR3 DNA sequence: TGTGCCAGCAGCCTCGGTGGGGAGCGAGCTAACTATGGCTACACCTTC.

The V and J genes are TRBV30 and TRBJ2-1; 10 bases agree with TRBD2. The CDR3 runs 14 residues. The V and J ends lost 1 base and 7 bases, in that order; junction bases with no gene match: 4. Looked up from germline, CDR1 is GTSNPN and CDR2 is SVGIG (reference sequence). CDR3 sequence: CAWSAWTSGNEQFF. CDR3 DNA sequence: TGTGCCTGGAGTGCCTGGACTAGCGGAAATGAGCAGTTCTTC.

The genes are TRBV5-1 and TRBJ2-1; D call uncertain. This CDR3 is 15 amino acids long. Germline V CDR1 and CDR2: SGHRS, YFSETQ. V gave up 5 bases and J gave up 5 bases, with 17 bases separating them. CDR3 nucleotides: TGCGCCAGCAGGTTTGTTCCGAACTCAAACAATGAGCAGTTCTTC. Its protein is CASRFVPNSNNEQFF.

The chain has TRBV5-1 and TRBJ2-1; TRBD2 matches 11 bases. This CDR3 contains 16 residues. Germline CDR1 SGHRS, CDR2 YFSETQ. Losses at the gene ends were 0 bases for V and 3 bases for J; bases not matched to a gene: 2. The CDR3 is CASSLGLAGNYNEQFF. CDR3 nucleotides: TGCGCCAGCAGCTTGGGACTAGCGGGGAACTACAATGAGCAGTTCTTC.

The chain carries TRBV6-1 and TRBJ1-5; D is perhaps TRBD1 (5 bases). Between the trimmed V and J ends, which lost 2 bases and 6 bases, there was a span of 8 bases. The CDR3 runs to 13 residues. Germline loops: CDR1 MNHNS, CDR2 SASEGT. The DNA of the CDR3 is TGTGCCAGCAGTGAACAAGGGGTTCAGCCCCAGCATTTT. This gives the protein CASSEQGVQPQHF.

The chain links TRBV7-8 to TRBJ1-6, with TRBD1 as a possible D gene (6 bases). Germline CDR1 SGHVS, CDR2 FQNEAQ. V lost 0 bases, J lost 3 bases, and 9 bases lay in between. This CDR3 region has 16 residues. The CDR3, as DNA: TGTGCCAGCAGCTTAGCAGGGGGTTTCTATAATTCACCCCTCCACTTT. This encodes CASSLAGGFYNSPLHF.

The chain couples TRBV20-1 to TRBJ2-7; TRBD2 aligns across 10 bases. Germline lookup yields CDR1 DFQATT and CDR2 SNEGSKA (reference sequence). V was pared by 3 bases and J by 5 bases, with 13 bases of the junction left unmatched. This CDR3 has 16 residues. The CDR3 nucleotides read TGCAGTGCTAGTTCAAGACTAGCGGGTCTTCGGGACGAGCAGTACTTC. This gives the protein CSASSRLAGLRDEQYF.

J is TRBJ2-5 and V is TRBV6-6, with TRBD1 matching over 7 bases. V gave up 0 bases and J gave up 10 bases; unmatched junction bases: 14. This CDR3 spans 16 amino acids. In germline, CDR1 is MNHNY, CDR2 SVGAGI (reference sequence). The CDR3 spells CASSYSRAPRGLGQYF. The CDR3 region has the DNA TGTGCCAGCAGTTACTCGAGGGCCCCGAGGGGGCTCGGCCAGTACTTC.

V usage is TRBV9 and J usage is TRBJ1-1, with 7 bases identical to TRBD1. The CDR3 runs to 14 residues. Germline V gene lookup returns CDR1 SGDLS and CDR2 YYNGEE. V shed 4 bases, J shed 1 base, and the junction held 4 bases outside the gene matches. This CDR3 reads CASSPRDRNTEAFF. CDR3 in DNA: TGTGCCAGCAGCCCCAGGGACAGGAACACTGAAGCTTTCTTT.

The chain links TRBV19 to TRBJ2-3; weak D call: TRBD1 (10 bases). The germline V gene encodes CDR1 LNHDA and CDR2 SQIVND (reference sequence). The CDR3 runs to 17 residues. V was cut by 4 bases and J by 5 bases, with 22 bases left in between. CDR3 amino acids: CASSSRGGDRGRDTQYF. CDR3 DNA: TGTGCCAGTAGTAGCCGCGGGGGGGACAGGGGTCGAGATACGCAGTATTTT.

In this sample, this clone turned up a few times. The CDR3 loop is CASSQIAGVARANVLTF. The CDR3, as DNA: TGTGCCAGCAGCCAAATTGCAGGGGTTGCGCGGGCCAACGTCCTGACTTTC. The chain links TRBV3-1 (or the pseudogene TRBV3-2) to TRBJ2-6; D possibly corresponds to TRBD1 (6 bases). V lost 2 bases and J 5 bases, leaving 16 bases between the germline ends. The CDR3 has 17 residues. Germline values: CDR1 LGHDT, CDR2 YNNKEL (reference sequence).

CDR3 sequence reads: CASSPTAYNEQFF. The CDR3 bases are TGTGCCAGCTCACCAACAGCCTACAATGAGCAGTTCTTC. The chain carries TRBV18 and TRBJ2-1; D ambiguous. Trimming shortened V by 2 bases and J by 2 bases, and 4 bases separated the two germline ends. CDR1 is KGHSH, CDR2 LQKENI, per germline. The CDR3 runs 13 residues.

This clone was counted once. V is TRBV3-1 (or the pseudogene TRBV3-2) and J is TRBJ1-6; 9 nucleotides agree with TRBD1. The J segment lost 5 bases and the V segment lost 1 base, leaving 6 bases of the junction unmatched. Germline CDR1 reads LGHDT; CDR2 reads YNNKEL (reference sequence). The CDR3 sequence is 17 residues long. The CDR3 bases are TGTGCCAGCAGCCAAGGGGACAGGGCTTTGAATAATTCACCCCTCCACTTT. Its translation: CASSQGDRALNNSPLHF.

The genes are TRBV5-4 and TRBJ2-7, with 7 bases identical to TRBD2. This CDR3 contains 18 residues. The V gene's germline CDR1 is SGHNT and CDR2 YYREEE (reference sequence). V lost 3 bases, J lost 2 bases, and 17 bases stayed unmatched. The chain's CDR3 is CASSSPMGGNLFPYEQYF. The DNA for the CDR3 is TGTGCCAGCAGCTCGCCGATGGGGGGGAACCTCTTCCCCTACGAGCAGTACTTC.